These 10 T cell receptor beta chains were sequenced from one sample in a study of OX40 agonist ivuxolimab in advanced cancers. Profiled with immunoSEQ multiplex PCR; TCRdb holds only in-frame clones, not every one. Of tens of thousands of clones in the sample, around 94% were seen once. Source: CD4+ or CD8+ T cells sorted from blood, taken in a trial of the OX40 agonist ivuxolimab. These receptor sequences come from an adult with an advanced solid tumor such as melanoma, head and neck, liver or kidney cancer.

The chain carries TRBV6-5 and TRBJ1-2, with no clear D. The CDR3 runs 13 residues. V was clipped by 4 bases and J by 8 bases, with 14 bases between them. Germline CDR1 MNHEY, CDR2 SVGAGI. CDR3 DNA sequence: TGTGCCAGCAGTTTATTATCCAGTGAGGGCTACACCTTC. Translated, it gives CASSLLSSEGYTF.

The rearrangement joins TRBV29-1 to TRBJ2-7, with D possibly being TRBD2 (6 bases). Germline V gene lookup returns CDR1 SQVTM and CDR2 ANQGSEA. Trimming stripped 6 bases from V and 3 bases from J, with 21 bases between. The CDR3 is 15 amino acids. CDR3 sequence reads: CSVLDGAGGIYEQYF. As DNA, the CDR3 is TGCAGCGTCCTTGACGGGGCTGGGGGGATCTACGAGCAGTACTTC.

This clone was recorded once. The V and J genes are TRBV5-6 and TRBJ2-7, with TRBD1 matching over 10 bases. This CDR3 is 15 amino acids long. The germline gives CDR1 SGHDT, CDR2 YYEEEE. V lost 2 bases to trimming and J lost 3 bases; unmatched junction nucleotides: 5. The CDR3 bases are TGTGCCAGCAGCTTAACCGGGACAGGGGACTACGAGCAGTACTTC. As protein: CASSLTGTGDYEQYF.

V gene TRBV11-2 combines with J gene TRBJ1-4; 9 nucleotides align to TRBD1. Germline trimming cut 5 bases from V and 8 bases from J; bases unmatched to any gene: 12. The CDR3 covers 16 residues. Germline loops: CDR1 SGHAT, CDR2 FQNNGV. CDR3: CASSRRTGTGREKLFF. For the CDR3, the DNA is TGTGCCAGCAGCCGTAGGACGGGGACAGGGAGAGAAAAACTGTTTTTT.

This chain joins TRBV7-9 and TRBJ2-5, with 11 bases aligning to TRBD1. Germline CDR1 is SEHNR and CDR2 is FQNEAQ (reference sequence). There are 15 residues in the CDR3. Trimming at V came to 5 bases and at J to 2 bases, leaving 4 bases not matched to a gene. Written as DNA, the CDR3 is TGTGCCAGCAGCCCGTGGGACAGGGGGCAAGAGACCCAGTACTTC. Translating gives CASSPWDRGQETQYF.

The CDR3 DNA is TGTGCCAGTAGTATAAGCGAGCGGGGGGGAATCAATGAGCAGTTCTTC. Translation: CASSISERGGINEQFF. J is TRBJ2-1 and V is TRBV19; 10 nucleotides match TRBD2. The V and J ends lost 2 bases and 6 bases, in that order; junction bases with no gene match: 7. Germline V CDR1 and CDR2: LNHDA, SQIVND (reference sequence). CDR3 length equals 16 residues.

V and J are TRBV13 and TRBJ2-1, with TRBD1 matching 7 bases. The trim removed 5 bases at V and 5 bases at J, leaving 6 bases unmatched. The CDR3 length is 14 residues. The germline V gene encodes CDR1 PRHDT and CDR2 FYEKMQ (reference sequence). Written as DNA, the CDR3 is TGTGCCAGCAGCCCCGGACAGGTCGACAATGAGCAGTTCTTC. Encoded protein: CASSPGQVDNEQFF. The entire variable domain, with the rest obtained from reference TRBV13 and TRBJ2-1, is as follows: AAGVIQSPRHLIKEKRETATLKCYPIPRHDTVYWYQQGPGQDPQFLISFYEKMQSDKGSIPDRFSAQQFSDYHSELNMSSLELGDSALYFCASSPGQVDNEQFFGPGTRLTVL.

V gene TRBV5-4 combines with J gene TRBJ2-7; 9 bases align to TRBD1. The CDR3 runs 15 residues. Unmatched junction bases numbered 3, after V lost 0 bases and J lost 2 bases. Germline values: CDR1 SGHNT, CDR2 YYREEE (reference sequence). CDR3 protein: CASSLGTGAPYEQYF. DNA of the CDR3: TGTGCCAGCAGCTTGGGGACAGGGGCTCCCTACGAGCAGTACTTC.

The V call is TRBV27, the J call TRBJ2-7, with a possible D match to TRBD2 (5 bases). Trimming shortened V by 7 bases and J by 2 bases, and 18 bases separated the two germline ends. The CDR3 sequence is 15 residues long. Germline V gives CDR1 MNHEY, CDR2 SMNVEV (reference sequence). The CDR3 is CASTPRLAGTYEQYF. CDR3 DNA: TGTGCCAGCACCCCCCGGCTAGCTGGGACCTACGAGCAGTACTTC.

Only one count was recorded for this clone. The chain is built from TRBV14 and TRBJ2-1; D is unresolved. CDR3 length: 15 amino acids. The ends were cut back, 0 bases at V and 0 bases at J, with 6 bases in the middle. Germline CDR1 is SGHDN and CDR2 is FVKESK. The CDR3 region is CASSQDTFSYNEQFF. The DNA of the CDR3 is TGTGCCAGCAGCCAAGACACTTTCTCCTACAATGAGCAGTTCTTC.